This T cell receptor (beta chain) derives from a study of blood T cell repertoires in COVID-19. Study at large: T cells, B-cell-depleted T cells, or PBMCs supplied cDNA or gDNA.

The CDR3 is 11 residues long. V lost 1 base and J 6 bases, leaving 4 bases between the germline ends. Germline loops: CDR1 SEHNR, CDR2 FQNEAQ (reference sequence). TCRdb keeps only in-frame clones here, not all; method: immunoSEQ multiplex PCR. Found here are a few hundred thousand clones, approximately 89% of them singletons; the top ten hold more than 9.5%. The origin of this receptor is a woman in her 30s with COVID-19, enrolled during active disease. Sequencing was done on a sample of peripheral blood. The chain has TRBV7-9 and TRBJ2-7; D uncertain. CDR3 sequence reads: CASSLGLEQYF. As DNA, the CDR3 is TGTGCCAGCAGCTTAGGTCTCGAGCAGTACTTC.